A selection of T cell receptor beta chains follows, all from one sample in a study of vaccination and CD4 T cells after COVID-19. Their antigens are not known. A single record per CDR3 protein comes from TCRdb applying MiXCR to the PCR reads. The sample lists approximately 22,000 distinct CDR3 sequences, around a third occurring once. The input for sequencing was CD4+ T cells from blood, cultured in vitro, taken about 7 months after SARS-CoV-2 vaccination. These receptors came from a human donor who had recovered from COVID-19. CDR3s include the opening cysteine and the closing phenylalanine or tryptophan. D genes are given only for firm matches. A row's size may be missing; if present it is once, few, many or a size class.

v_gene	j_gene	abundance	d_gene	CDR3aa	CDR3nt
TRBV19	TRBJ2-5	-	TRBD1	CASSIPGQGAGETQYF	TGTGCCAGTAGTATCCCCGGCCAGGGGGCTGGGGAGACCCAGTACTTC
TRBV20-1	TRBJ1-1	few	-	CSAFGTGNTEAFF	TGCAGTGCTTTCGGGACGGGGAACACTGAAGCTTTCTTT
TRBV21-1	TRBJ1-1	few	-	CASRTGGEAFF	TGTGCCAGCAGGACGGGGGGTGAAGCTTTCTTT
TRBV20-1	TRBJ2-1	-	TRBD2	CSARELPGLASSYNEQFF	TGCAGTGCTAGAGAATTACCGGGACTAGCGTCCTCCTACAATGAGCAGTTCTTC
TRBV28	TRBJ2-2	-	-	CASSTLLWGPGELFF	TGTGCCAGCAGCACCCTTTTGTGGGGCCCCGGGGAGCTGTTTTTT
TRBV7-3	TRBJ2-5	few	TRBD1	CASSSGQNQETQYF	TGTGCCAGCAGCTCGGGACAGAACCAAGAGACCCAGTACTTC
TRBV5-4	TRBJ1-1	-	-	CASSRRDNTEAFF	TGTGCCAGCAGCCGTAGAGATAACACTGAAGCTTTCTTT
TRBV18	TRBJ2-7	-	TRBD1	CASSPDRAAYEQYF	TGTGCCAGCTCACCGGACAGGGCCGCCTACGAGCAGTACTTC
TRBV20-1	TRBJ2-1	-	TRBD2	CSAISEGLAGDEQFF	TGCAGTGCGATAAGTGAGGGACTAGCAGGTGATGAGCAGTTCTTC
TRBV20-1	TRBJ2-7	-	TRBD2	CSAREGAMGLAGGAGYEQYF	TGCAGTGCTAGAGAGGGGGCTATGGGACTAGCGGGAGGTGCAGGGTACGAGCAGTACTTC
TRBV7-2	TRBJ1-2	-	-	CASSAANYGYTF	TGTGCCAGCAGCGCAGCTAACTATGGCTACACCTTC
TRBV7-2	TRBJ2-1	few	-	CASSLVGTAYNEQFF	TGTGCCAGCAGCCTAGTGGGCACAGCCTACAATGAGCAGTTCTTC
TRBV20-1	TRBJ2-1	-	TRBD1	CSASRSGTGSYNEQFF	TGCAGTGCTAGCCGCTCCGGGACAGGTTCCTACAATGAGCAGTTCTTC
TRBV7-2	TRBJ2-5	few	-	CASSLGNQGGETQYF	TGTGCCAGCAGCTTGGGCAACCAGGGGGGAGAGACCCAGTACTTC
TRBV9	TRBJ1-6	-	-	CASSVGGGTSPLHF	TGTGCCAGCAGCGTTGGCGGGGGCACTTCACCCCTCCACTTT
TRBV15	TRBJ1-5	few	TRBD1	CATSSGTGKHF	TGTGCCACCAGCTCCGGGACAGGGAAGCATTTT
TRBV20-1	TRBJ2-7	few	TRBD2	CSARPVGQLSGSTYEQYF	TGCAGTGCTAGGCCGGTTGGACAGCTAAGCGGGAGCACTTACGAGCAGTACTTC
TRBV5-4	TRBJ2-3	-	-	CASSPTSWTSTDTQYF	TGTGCCAGCAGTCCAACGAGCTGGACTAGCACAGATACGCAGTATTTT
TRBV7-6	TRBJ2-2	few	TRBD2	CASSLGLAGAGELFF	TGTGCCAGCAGCTTGGGCCTAGCGGGAGCCGGGGAGCTGTTTTTT
TRBV19	TRBJ1-5	few	-	CASSIQAGWGQPQHF	TGTGCCAGTAGTATCCAAGCAGGGTGGGGTCAGCCCCAGCATTTT
TRBV20-1	TRBJ2-7	-	-	CSATRLETYEQYF	TGCAGTGCCACCAGACTAGAAACCTACGAGCAGTACTTC
TRBV11-2	TRBJ2-1	-	TRBD2	CASSLSGSIYEQFF	TGTGCCAGCAGCTTAAGCGGGAGTATTTATGAGCAGTTCTTC
TRBV4-2	TRBJ2-1	-	TRBD2	CASSRGLAGTRSYNEQFF	TGTGCCAGCAGTCGCGGACTAGCGGGAACGAGGTCCTACAATGAGCAGTTCTTC